The clone carrying this T cell receptor beta chain was recorded a few times. Trimming took 7 bases from V and 0 from J, leaving 4 bases between them. This CDR3 spans 12 amino acids. The source of the sample is a study of blood T cell repertoires in COVID-19. The assay was immunoSEQ multiplex PCR, and TCRdb's table has in-frame clones only and misses some. Of approximately 210,000 clones listed, around 90% are singletons. The clonotype originates from a human donor in a cohort sampled during active COVID-19. V usage is TRBV12-3 or TRBV12-4 and J usage is TRBJ2-1; no reliable D call. Sequenced input: peripheral blood. The CDR3 sequence is CASTSSYNEQFF. In DNA, the CDR3 is TGTGCCAGCACCAGCTCCTACAATGAGCAGTTCTTC.